Below, 28 T cell receptor beta chains from the same sample are listed, as sequenced in a study of CD8+CD57+ T cells in acquired aplastic anemia (dated by TCRdb to about 2018). Sequencing instrument: Illumina HiSeq 2000. TCR beta VDJ combination and CDR3 sequence profiling used genomic DNA as the template. TCRdb took the public reads, trimmed them with fastp at Q25, ran MiXCR for clone calling and kept in-frame beta chains. Merged by CDR3 protein, the rows form single entries marked with the most common genes and DNA. For this sample there are 150,000 to 200,000 distinct CDR3 sequences; approximately 49% appear just once. The top ten constitute under 3.5% of the sample. The sequenced sample was sorted CD4+, CD8+, or CD8+CD57+ T cells (not recorded which) from PBMCs. These receptors all come from a human donor in good health.

The CDR3: CASSVTAQPQHF. CDR3 in DNA: TGTGCCAGTAGTGTAACCGCTCAGCCCCAGCATTTT. This rearrangement joins TRBV19 to TRBJ1-5, with D hard to call. Germline CDR1 is LNHDA and CDR2 is SQIVND (reference sequence). The ends were cut back, 5 bases at V and 6 bases at J, with 8 bases in the middle. The CDR3 is 12 amino acids. Full variable domain (rest looked up from reference TRBV19 and TRBJ1-5): DGGITQSPKYLFRKEGQNVTLSCEQNLNHDAMYWYRQDPGQGLRLIYYSQIVNDFQKGDIAEGYSVSREKKESFPLTVTSAQKNPTAFYLCASSVTAQPQHFGDGTRLSIL.

This clonotype was detected many times. The chain links TRBV14 to TRBJ2-5, with TRBD1 identical over 9 bases. The CDR3 totals 16 residues. The junction had 11 bases not matched to a gene; V was cut back by 4 bases and J by 5 bases. The germline V gene has CDR1 SGHDN and CDR2 FVKESK. For the CDR3, the DNA is TGTGCCAGCAGCCGCACTGGACAGGGGACGGGCGAGACCCAGTACTTC. This gives the protein CASSRTGQGTGETQYF.

The V gene is TRBV5-6, the J gene TRBJ2-3; D might be TRBD2 (5 bases). Germline V lookup: CDR1 SGHDT, CDR2 YYEEEE. This CDR3 comprises 19 residues. Trimming pared 4 bases from V and 2 bases from J, leaving 26 bases between. The chain's CDR3 is CASSTLGISLGHLTDTQYF. The CDR3 nucleotides read TGTGCCAGCAGCACACTAGGGATTTCCCTAGGGCATCTCACAGATACGCAGTATTTT.

The V gene is TRBV4-2, the J gene TRBJ2-1; 8 bases line up with TRBD2. CDR1 LGHNA and CDR2 YNFKEQ come from the germline V gene. V shed 2 bases and J 4 bases; nucleotides not matched to a gene: 7. The CDR3 loop spans 16 amino acids. The CDR3 sequence: CASSQHSGRKYNEQFF. Written as DNA, the CDR3 is TGTGCCAGCAGCCAACACAGCGGGAGAAAGTACAATGAGCAGTTCTTC.

CDR3 loop: CAIRGGGLGEQYF. The CDR3 bases are TGTGCCATCAGGGGCGGGGGATTAGGTGAGCAGTACTTC. The rearrangement links TRBV10-3 to TRBJ2-7; 7 bases fit TRBD2. After removal of 6 bases from V and 7 bases from J, the junction contained 9 bases not matched to a gene. The length of the CDR3 is 13 residues. CDR1 ENHRY and CDR2 SYGVKD come from the germline V gene.

This clonotype was picked up many times. V and J are TRBV2 and TRBJ2-3, with 11 bases fitting TRBD2. The junction had 2 bases not matched to a gene; V was cut back by 4 bases and J by 2 bases. Germline V lookup: CDR1 SNHLY, CDR2 FYNNEI. The CDR3 has 15 amino acids. This chain's CDR3 is CASSAGLAVTDTQYF. For the CDR3, the DNA is TGTGCCAGCAGTGCGGGACTAGCGGTCACAGATACGCAGTATTTT.

In its sample, this clonotype was seen a few times. This CDR3 is CAISSDRAGEQYF. DNA for the CDR3: TGTGCCATCAGCTCGGACAGGGCGGGTGAGCAGTACTTC. This chain joins TRBV10-3 and TRBJ2-7; 8 nucleotides agree with TRBD1. This CDR3 is built from 13 residues. V lost 6 bases, J lost 7 bases, and 8 bases stayed unmatched. CDR1 is ENHRY, CDR2 SYGVKD, per germline.

In this sample, this clonotype turned up many times. This chain links TRBV19 with TRBJ1-1; D is perhaps TRBD1 (5 bases). CDR1 and CDR2 (germline): LNHDA, SQIVND (reference sequence). V lost 8 bases to trimming and J lost 0 bases, with 10 bases between them. This CDR3 contains 13 residues. CDR3 bases: TGTGCCAGTGGCTCGACAGTGAACACTGAAGCTTTCTTT. As protein: CASGSTVNTEAFF.

V and J are TRBV2 and TRBJ1-1, with D unclear. This CDR3 comprises 13 residues. The germline V gene has CDR1 SNHLY and CDR2 FYNNEI. The V end lost 5 bases, the J end lost 0 bases, and 7 bases lay between the germline ends. Here the CDR3 DNA reads TGTGCCAGCAGTCAGATTTTGAACACTGAAGCTTTCTTT. Its translation: CASSQILNTEAFF.

A few counts support this clonotype. This chain joins TRBV20-1 and TRBJ2-1; 8 bases are a match to TRBD2. V shed 3 bases and J 10 bases; nucleotides not matched to a gene: 11. The CDR3 runs 14 residues. In germline, CDR1 is DFQATT, CDR2 SNEGSKA (reference sequence). CDR3 loop: CSASGGLDYGEQFF. In nucleotides, the CDR3 is TGCAGTGCTAGCGGGGGACTAGATTACGGCGAGCAGTTCTTC.

This clonotype was counted many times. V and J are TRBV10-3 and TRBJ2-5; 12 nucleotides line up with TRBD1. Germline CDR1 is ENHRY and CDR2 is SYGVKD. The CDR3 covers 15 residues. J lost 9 bases, V lost 6 bases, and 11 bases had no gene match. CDR3: CAISPGQGASLAQYF. DNA of the CDR3: TGTGCCATCAGCCCGGGACAGGGGGCGAGTCTGGCCCAGTACTTC.

Many counts were recorded for this clonotype. The chain combines TRBV5-1 with TRBJ2-6; D could derive from TRBD1 or TRBD2 (5 bases each). V gave up 4 bases and J gave up 4 bases, with 12 bases separating them. CDR3 length: 15 residues. Germline assignment: CDR1 SGHRS and CDR2 YFSETQ. This chain's CDR3 is CASSLPEGGANVLTF. Here the CDR3 DNA reads TGCGCCAGCAGCCTACCTGAGGGGGGGGCCAACGTCCTGACTTTC.

This clonotype turned up a few times. The chain employs TRBV7-6 and TRBJ2-7; no firm D call. Germline V CDR1 and CDR2: SGHVS, FNYEAQ. The CDR3 covers 13 residues. The ends were cut back, 0 bases at V and 5 bases at J, with 8 bases in the middle. Here the CDR3 DNA reads TGTGCCAGCAGCTTAGCGCATGGTAACGAGCAGTACTTC. Translation: CASSLAHGNEQYF.

As to this clonotype: A much larger clone sits a single nucleotide away, making a read error possible. The final CDR3 position lacks the conserved phenylalanine or tryptophan, pointing to a likely read error. The J gene is TRBJ2-1, the V gene TRBV5-1; D not certain. The CDR3 is 15 residues long. CDR1 is SGHRS and CDR2 is YFSETQ in the germline V gene. V was pared by 5 bases and J by 6 bases, with 18 bases between. CDR3 protein: CASRLLPLKGNEQFL. DNA for the CDR3: TGCGCCAGCAGACTGCTCCCTCTTAAGGGCAATGAGCAGTTCCTC.

The chain links TRBV4-1 to TRBJ1-6; TRBD1 might be the D (6 bases). The germline CDR1 and CDR2 sequences are MGHRA and YSYEKL. Trimming took off 3 bases at V and 18 bases at J, with 21 bases between the two ends. The CDR3 runs 14 residues. CDR3 sequence reads: CASSQRTVDDQPHF. The CDR3, as DNA: TGCGCCAGCAGCCAGCGGACAGTTGATGATCAGCCCCACTTT.

The J gene is TRBJ1-1, the V gene TRBV2; D is perhaps TRBD1 (5 bases). CDR1 is SNHLY, CDR2 FYNNEI, per germline. The CDR3 is made up of 14 amino acids. Trimming left V 4 bases short and J 1 base short, with 10 bases between. The CDR3 is CASSVRGSNTEAFF. For the CDR3, the DNA is TGTGCCAGCAGTGTGAGGGGTTCGAACACTGAAGCTTTCTTT.

About this clonotype itself: One junction end disagrees with the germline gene, perhaps due to a read error. The chain is built from TRBV7-7 and TRBJ2-5; 10 nucleotides agree with TRBD2. The CDR3 runs 15 residues. Germline loops: CDR1 SSHAT, CDR2 FNYEAQ (reference sequence). The CDR3 DNA is TGTGCTAGCAGCCAAGCGGGAGGGACCGGGGAGACCCAGTACTTC. Protein sequence: CASSQAGGTGETQYF.

The chain uses TRBV24-1 and TRBJ2-5, with D tentatively TRBD1 or TRBD2 (5 bases each). With 1 base removed from V and 0 bases from J, the gap between germline ends came to 8 bases. CDR1 is KGHDR, CDR2 SFDVKD, per germline. This CDR3 has 15 residues. The CDR3 nucleotides read TGTGCCACCAGTGATTTTAGAGGGGACCAAGAGACCCAGTACTTC. This codes for CATSDFRGDQETQYF.

The chain joins TRBV24-1 to TRBJ1-2, with D unclear. The CDR3 runs to 17 residues. Germline CDR1 is KGHDR and CDR2 is SFDVKD. V was clipped by 6 bases and J by 3 bases, with 22 bases between them. In DNA form, the CDR3 reads TGTGCCACCAGTCACCCAACCCGAGGGAGCGCCTACTATGGCTACACCTTC. This sequence encodes CATSHPTRGSAYYGYTF.

This chain links TRBV2 with TRBJ2-2; 11 positions match TRBD2. With 2 bases clipped from V and 5 bases from J, the junction kept 1 base outside the gene matches. This CDR3 comprises 15 residues. CDR1 is SNHLY, CDR2 FYNNEI, per germline. The CDR3 loop is CASSETSGRTGELFF. The CDR3 DNA is TGTGCCAGCAGTGAAACTAGCGGGAGAACCGGGGAGCTGTTTTTT.

V gene TRBV25-1 combines with J gene TRBJ2-3; D might be TRBD1 (6 bases). This CDR3 is 16 amino acids long. Trimming cost V 5 bases and J 3 bases, with 18 bases left between them. CDR1 is MGHDK, CDR2 SYGVNS, per germline. Written as DNA, the CDR3 is TGTGCCAGCAGTCGAGCTACAGGGAAAGGGACAGATACGCAGTATTTT. Residues: CASSRATGKGTDTQYF.

This clonotype was recorded at least ten times. The rearrangement uses TRBV15 and TRBJ1-2, with 9 bases aligning to TRBD1. The CDR3 is 13 residues long. V shed 4 bases, J shed 7 bases, and the junction held 4 bases outside the gene matches. CDR1 is LNHNV and CDR2 is YYDKDF in the germline V gene (reference sequence). In DNA, the CDR3 is TGTGCCACCAGCAAAAACAGGGGGCCTGGCTACACCTTC. It is translated as CATSKNRGPGYTF.

In its sample, this clonotype was seen many times. The chain recombines TRBV19 with TRBJ2-7; 12 bases fit TRBD1. CDR1 is LNHDA and CDR2 is SQIVND in the germline V gene (reference sequence). This CDR3 comprises 17 residues. V shed 4 bases, J shed 3 bases, and the junction held 10 bases outside the gene matches. In DNA, the CDR3 is TGTGCCAGTAGTAAAGGGACAGGGGGCTACCCTAACTACGAGCAGTACTTC. Encoded protein: CASSKGTGGYPNYEQYF. Variable domain in full (rest from reference TRBV19 and TRBJ2-7): DGGITQSPKYLFRKEGQNVTLSCEQNLNHDAMYWYRQDPGQGLRLIYYSQIVNDFQKGDIAEGYSVSREKKESFPLTVTSAQKNPTAFYLCASSKGTGGYPNYEQYFGPGTRLTVT.

This clonotype came up a few times. This chain joins TRBV7-8 and TRBJ2-3, with unresolved D. The germline V gene has CDR1 SGHVS and CDR2 FQNEAQ. There are 15 residues in the CDR3. Trimming cost V 5 bases and J 0 bases, with 12 bases left between them. CDR3 coding DNA: TGTGCCAGCAGCCCCCTAGTGGGCAGCACAGATACGCAGTATTTT. This encodes CASSPLVGSTDTQYF.

The V gene is TRBV15, the J gene TRBJ2-1, with 7 bases lining up with TRBD2. CDR1 LNHNV and CDR2 YYDKDF come from the germline V gene (reference sequence). CDR3 length: 19 amino acids. Trimming took 6 bases from V and 4 from J; bases not matched to a gene: 21. CDR3 protein: CATSGVGGRRSLAYNEQFF. For the CDR3, the DNA is TGTGCCACCAGTGGCGTGGGCGGGAGACGGTCCCTGGCTTACAATGAGCAGTTCTTC.

In this sample, this clonotype turned up once. This chain joins TRBV15 and TRBJ1-1, with D unclear. Trimming removed 0 bases from V and 1 base from J, with 9 bases in between. The germline gives CDR1 LNHNV, CDR2 YYDKDF (reference sequence). The CDR3 has 15 amino acids. The DNA for the CDR3 is TGTGCCACCAGCAGAGAAGCAGGTTGGAACACTGAAGCTTTCTTT. Its protein is CATSREAGWNTEAFF. The entire variable domain, with the rest obtained from reference TRBV15 and TRBJ1-1, is as follows: DAMVIQNPRYQVTQFGKPVTLSCSQTLNHNVMYWYQQKSSQAPKLLFHYYDKDFNNEADTPDNFQSRRPNTSFCFLDIRSPGLGDTAMYLCATSREAGWNTEAFFGQGTRLTVV.

The J gene is TRBJ2-7, the V gene TRBV10-1; 9 bases match TRBD2. The CDR3 is 16 amino acids. V lost 5 bases, J lost 5 bases, and 13 bases stayed unmatched. CDR1 is WNHNN, CDR2 SYGVQD, per germline (reference sequence). This CDR3 reads CASSRAISGRTNEQYF. CDR3 bases: TGCGCCAGCAGTCGCGCAATTAGCGGGAGAACTAACGAGCAGTACTTC.

There are many counts of this clonotype. The V call is TRBV6-5, the J call TRBJ1-1; the D is unclear. This CDR3 region has 13 residues. The ends were cut back, 0 bases at V and 11 bases at J, with 13 bases in the middle. Germline V lookup: CDR1 MNHEY, CDR2 SVGAGI. The CDR3 here is CASSYSRINEAFF. CDR3 nucleotide sequence: TGTGCCAGCAGTTACTCCCGGATAAACGAGGCTTTCTTT.